This T cell receptor beta chain comes out of a study of blood T cell repertoires in COVID-19. This table comes from immunoSEQ multiplex PCR, and its TCRdb copy is limited to in-frame clones, with some not included. In the table there are 200,000 to 250,000 clones, over 60% of which are singletons. The receptor was isolated from a woman in her 70s with acute or convalescent COVID-19. The sequenced sample consisted of peripheral blood.

The CDR3 loop reads CATSDTGTGQETQYF. The CDR3 nucleotides read TGTGCCACCAGTGATACCGGGACAGGCCAAGAGACCCAGTACTTC. V and J are TRBV24-1 and TRBJ2-5, with 8 positions matching TRBD1. The V gene end was trimmed by 3 bases and the J gene end by 1 base; junction bases not matched to a gene: 3. CDR3 length equals 15 residues. CDR1 and CDR2 (germline): KGHDR, SFDVKD.